This T cell receptor (beta chain) is drawn from a study of blood T cells in healthy people across ages. Findings and limits, study-wide: A greater number of naive CD4+ cells and higher diversity distinguished long-lived donors from aged donors. A strong correlation was found between TCR beta diversity and the percentage of naive T cells.

Primed by a sample-barcoded 5' primer and a J-beta primer mix, a second PCR proceeded for 7 to 11 cycles. TCRdb fed the 5' RACE reads into MiXCR, producing one record per CDR3 protein. Of more than 550,000 distinct CDR3 sequences listed, about 20% are singletons. As to this clonotype: Its target is unknown.

Aged about 6 to 90, donors were systemically healthy Caucasians from Russia. Isolated PBMCs totaled at least 7 million in each sample. The sequenced sample consisted of blood. The TCR was taken from a man aged 65-85 years in good health.

This CDR3 is CASSLGWTVGETQYF. The CDR3 coding sequence is TGTGCCAGCAGCTTAGGGTGGACGGTAGGAGAGACCCAGTACTTC. The chain couples TRBV7-2 to TRBJ2-5, with no clear D. The V and J ends lost 1 base and 4 bases respectively, with 13 bases between them. The germline V gene encodes CDR1 SGHTA and CDR2 FQGNSA. The CDR3 contains 15 residues.